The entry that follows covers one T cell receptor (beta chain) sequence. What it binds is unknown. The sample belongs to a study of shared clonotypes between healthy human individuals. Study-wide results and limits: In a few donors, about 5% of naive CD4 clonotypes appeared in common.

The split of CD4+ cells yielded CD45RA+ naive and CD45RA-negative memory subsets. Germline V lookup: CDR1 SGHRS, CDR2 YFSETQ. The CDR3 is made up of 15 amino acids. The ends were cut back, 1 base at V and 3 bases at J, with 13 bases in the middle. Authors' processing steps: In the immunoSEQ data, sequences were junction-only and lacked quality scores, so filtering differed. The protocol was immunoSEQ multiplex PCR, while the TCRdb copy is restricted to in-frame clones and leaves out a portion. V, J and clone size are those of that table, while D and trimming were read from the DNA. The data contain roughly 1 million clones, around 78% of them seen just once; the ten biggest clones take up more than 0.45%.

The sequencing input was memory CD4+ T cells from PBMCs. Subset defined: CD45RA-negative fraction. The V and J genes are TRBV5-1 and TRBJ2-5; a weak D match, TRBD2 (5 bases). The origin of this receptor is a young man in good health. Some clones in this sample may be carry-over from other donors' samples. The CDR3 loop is CASSLLRAGEETQYF. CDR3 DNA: TGCGCCAGCAGCTTGTTGAGGGCTGGTGAAGAGACCCAGTACTTC.